Listed here are 14 T cell receptor beta chains from one sample, sequenced in a study of T-cell reconstitution after alpha-beta-depleted transplantation in children. Unique molecular identifiers featured in how the TCRbeta library was prepared. TCRdb re-called the PCR reads through MiXCR, storing one row per CDR3 protein. The data hold fewer than 250,000 distinct CDR3 sequences, with roughly 15% observed a single time. The source material was PBMCs, mostly from graft donor cells, sampled 360 days after TCRalphabeta/CD19-depleted stem cell transplant. These receptors were obtained from a male patient aged 2-10 years who had a stem cell transplant for acute lymphoblastic leukemia, so the T cells may come from the graft donor.

In this sample, this clonotype turned up a few times. The chain has TRBV5-1 and TRBJ2-2; D is tentatively TRBD1 or TRBD2 (5 bases each). The germline V and J ends were trimmed by 7 bases and 0 bases, with 13 bases remaining between them. The germline V gene has CDR1 SGHRS and CDR2 YFSETQ. The CDR3 sequence is 15 residues long. DNA for the CDR3: TGCGCCAGCGCGGACGGGGACGCGAACACCGGGGAGCTGTTTTTT. Translating gives CASADGDANTGELFF.

This chain joins TRBV14 and TRBJ1-5, with no clear D. V lost 3 bases and J 0 bases, leaving 18 bases between the germline ends. CDR1 is SGHDN and CDR2 is FVKESK in the germline V gene. The length of the CDR3 is 18 residues. CDR3 sequence (DNA): TGTGCCAGCAGCCATGAGGACCCAAGGCCGTATAGCAATCAGCCCCAGCATTTT. Its protein product is CASSHEDPRPYSNQPQHF. Drawing the rest from reference TRBV14 and TRBJ1-5, the complete variable domain is EAGVTQFPSHSVIEKGQTVTLRCDPISGHDNLYWYRRVMGKEIKFLLHFVKESKQDESGMPNNRFLAERTGGTYSTLKVQPAELEDSGVYFCASSHEDPRPYSNQPQHFGDGTRLSIL.

This clonotype has a single count. The chain uses TRBV18 and TRBJ2-7; 7 bases are a match to TRBD1. Germline-derived CDR1 and CDR2 are KGHSH and LQKENI. There are 14 residues in the CDR3. J was trimmed by 5 bases and V by 3 bases; bases with no gene match: 7. The CDR3 sequence is CASSPPTGNHEQYF. CDR3 bases: TGTGCCAGCTCACCGCCGACAGGGAATCACGAGCAGTACTTC.

There are a few counts of this clonotype. The CDR3 DNA sequence: TGTGCCAGCAGCTCGGGATGGACGGACCCGAGGGAAAACTACGAGCAGTACTTC. Its translation is CASSSGWTDPRENYEQYF. The chain couples TRBV5-5 to TRBJ2-7, with D maybe TRBD2 (5 bases). Trimming left V 3 bases short and J 3 bases short, with 25 bases between. Germline CDR1 is SGHKS and CDR2 is YYEKEE (reference sequence). CDR3 size: 18 residues.

This chain connects TRBV5-1 to TRBJ1-1; tentative D call: TRBD1 (5 bases). Trimming pared 0 bases from V and 1 base from J, leaving 10 bases between. The CDR3 length is 15 residues. Germline V gene lookup returns CDR1 SGHRS and CDR2 YFSETQ. CDR3 in amino acids: CASSLVGTRNTEAFF. CDR3 coding DNA: TGCGCCAGCAGCTTGGTGGGGACGCGGAACACTGAAGCTTTCTTT. The variable domain in full, with the rest retrieved from reference TRBV5-1 and TRBJ1-1, is KAGVTQTPRYLIKTRGQQVTLSCSPISGHRSVSWYQQTPGQGLQFLFEYFSETQRNKGNFPGRFSGRQFSNSRSEMNVSTLELGDSALYLCASSLVGTRNTEAFFGQGTRLTVV.

This clonotype was observed a handful of times. This chain uses TRBV5-1 with TRBJ2-1; no firm D call. Germline V gene data show CDR1 as SGHRS and CDR2 as YFSETQ. V was trimmed by 3 bases and J by 0 bases, leaving 19 bases between them. The CDR3 spans 18 residues. The CDR3 DNA sequence: TGCGCCAGCAGCTCCTGGCCACTGGATTTAACCTCCTACAATGAGCAGTTCTTC. It is translated as CASSSWPLDLTSYNEQFF.

This clonotype was counted only a few times. The chain joins TRBV2 to TRBJ1-4, with D unclear. With 6 bases removed from V and 5 bases from J, the gap between germline ends came to 19 bases. The length of the CDR3 is 16 residues. The germline V gene has CDR1 SNHLY and CDR2 FYNNEI. CDR3 loop: CASRLGSGGRNEKLFF. The CDR3 bases are TGTGCCAGCAGGCTAGGTTCAGGAGGGAGGAATGAAAAACTGTTTTTT.

This clonotype was detected a few times. The V gene is TRBV6-5, the J gene TRBJ2-1; 10 nucleotides match TRBD2. The CDR3 runs 15 residues. V lost 1 base and J lost 5; bases outside the gene matches: 2. Germline loops: CDR1 MNHEY, CDR2 SVGAGI. The CDR3 protein is CASSYFGTSDNEQFF. The CDR3 DNA follows: TGTGCCAGCAGTTACTTCGGGACTAGCGACAATGAGCAGTTCTTC.

The rearrangement links TRBV12-3 or TRBV12-4 to TRBJ2-3, with D possibly matching TRBD2 (6 bases). This CDR3 region has 14 residues. The V end was cut by 6 bases, the J end by 2 bases, with 12 bases between. The CDR3 DNA reads as TGTGCCAGCAGACTGGGACTTGACACAGATACGCAGTATTTT. This codes for CASRLGLDTDTQYF.

The rearrangement links TRBV29-1 to TRBJ2-5; 7 bases are a match to TRBD2. CDR1 is SQVTM and CDR2 is ANQGSEA in the germline V gene. The CDR3 runs to 15 residues. The J segment lost 1 base and the V segment lost 0 bases, leaving 5 bases of the junction unmatched. CDR3 amino acids: CSVEDPGTIQETQYF. The CDR3 DNA reads TGCAGCGTTGAAGATCCGGGGACTATCCAAGAGACCCAGTACTTC.

Details on this clonotype: The junction departs from germline at one end; a sequencing error may be responsible. This chain links TRBV27 with TRBJ2-1; no reliable D call. CDR3 size: 16 residues. From germline, CDR1 is MNHEY and CDR2 SMNVEV (reference sequence). The CDR3 region has the DNA TGTGCCAGCAGTTTAAGTCGACGGAACTTGTACAATGAGCGGTTCTTC. Its translation is CASSLSRRNLYNERFF.

The sample holds a few counts of this clonotype. In DNA form, the CDR3 reads TGTGCCATCAGTGAAGGGGGTATCGGCTACACCTTC. It is translated as CAISEGGIGYTF. The J gene is TRBJ1-2, the V gene TRBV10-3; possible D gene TRBD1, 6 bases. From germline, CDR1 is ENHRY and CDR2 SYGVKD. The length of the CDR3 is 12 residues. V dropped 3 bases and J dropped 8 bases, with 10 bases sitting between them.

A few counts support this clonotype. The chain recombines TRBV24-1 with TRBJ2-5; D tentatively reads TRBD1 or TRBD2 (5 bases each). The CDR3 totals 13 residues. Per the germline V gene, CDR1 is KGHDR and CDR2 is SFDVKD. The germline V and J ends were trimmed by 3 bases and 5 bases, with 9 bases remaining between them. CDR3 protein: CATSDSREETQYF. In DNA form, the CDR3 reads TGTGCCACCAGTGATAGCAGGGAGGAGACCCAGTACTTC.

CDR3 coding DNA: TGCGCCAGCAGCCAAGTACCCCCACAACCCCATAACACCGGGGAGCTGTTTTTT. Amino acids: CASSQVPPQPHNTGELFF. The V call is TRBV4-3, the J call TRBJ2-2; D unclear. The CDR3 runs 18 residues. Germline CDR1 LGHNA, CDR2 YSLEER. V was trimmed by 1 base and J by 2 bases, leaving 17 bases between them.